This T cell receptor beta chain came from a study of control samples from healthy donors and cancer patients. Measured with immunoSEQ multiplex PCR; TCRdb has only the in-frame clones, and not every one. Of some 70,000 clones listed, under 85% were seen once; the top ten hold around 14%. V shed 4 bases and J 5 bases; nucleotides not matched to a gene: 3. From germline, CDR1 is SQVTM and CDR2 ANQGSEA. This CDR3 spans 13 amino acids. Sample: blood. The sequence came from a man aged 55 to 70 in good health. This chain joins TRBV29-1 and TRBJ2-1; the match to TRBD1 covers 9 bases. DNA for the CDR3: TGCAGCGTTGGTTGGACAGGGGACAATGAGCAGTTCTTC. This encodes CSVGWTGDNEQFF.